Each of the 25 T cell receptor beta chains below was sequenced from the same sample in a study of cytomegalovirus exposure and HLA in healthy donors. PCR used 60 Vbeta primers and 13 Jbeta primers. Some clones are missing from TCRdb's copy, which holds only in-frame ones; the method was immunoSEQ multiplex PCR. The top ten clones hold about 15% of a sample with about 120,000 clones, 60% to 80% of them seen once. The material sequenced was PBMCs. The receptors shown here come from a man between 45 and 60 years old in good health and CMV-seropositive.

The chain uses TRBV6-6 and TRBJ2-7; maybe TRBD2 (5 bases). V lost 5 bases and J lost 6, with 14 bases in between. The CDR3 totals 13 residues. CDR1 is MNHNY, CDR2 SVGAGI, per germline (reference sequence). CDR3 region: CASSPNGVAEQYF. The DNA of the CDR3 is TGTGCCAGCAGTCCGAACGGGGTAGCCGAGCAGTACTTC.

V gene TRBV6-1 combines with J gene TRBJ2-2; no definite D call. V was shortened by 8 bases and J by 2 bases, with 15 bases between the two germline ends. This CDR3 is 15 amino acids long. CDR1 and CDR2 from the germline V gene are MNHNS and SASEGT. CDR3 nucleotides: TGTGCCAGCCCGCGTTGGAGCTCCAACACCGGGGAGCTGTTTTTT. It yields the protein CASPRWSSNTGELFF.

The chain recombines TRBV10-1 with TRBJ2-1; D not resolved. CDR3 length equals 13 residues. Germline V lookup: CDR1 WNHNN, CDR2 SYGVQD (reference sequence). V was shortened by 2 bases and J by 7 bases, with 9 bases between the two germline ends. The CDR3, as DNA: TGCGCCAGCAGTGAGGGCCCCACGAATGAGCAGTTCTTC. Amino acids: CASSEGPTNEQFF.

The chain is built from TRBV6-5 and TRBJ1-1; D remains ambiguous. V lost 5 bases, J lost 6 bases, and 16 bases lay in between. CDR1 and CDR2 from the germline V gene are MNHEY and SVGAGI. CDR3 size: 14 residues. The CDR3 here is CASSEGWGVAEAFF. The CDR3 DNA reads TGTGCCAGCAGTGAAGGGTGGGGAGTGGCTGAAGCTTTCTTT.

Written as DNA, the CDR3 is TGTGCCAGCAGTACTAACACTGAAGCTTTCTTT. Amino acid sequence: CASSTNTEAFF. The V call is TRBV7-2, the J call TRBJ1-1; no definite D call. V was cut by 6 bases and J by 2 bases, with 4 bases left in between. The CDR3 has 11 amino acids. The V gene's germline CDR1 is SGHTA and CDR2 FQGNSA.

The gene calls are TRBV9 and TRBJ1-6; no clear D. The CDR3 loop spans 15 amino acids. The germline gives CDR1 SGDLS, CDR2 YYNGEE. V was shortened by 0 bases and J by 5 bases, with 9 bases between the two germline ends. The CDR3 here is CASSVVDGDNSPLHF. In DNA form, the CDR3 reads TGTGCCAGCAGCGTAGTTGACGGGGATAATTCACCCCTCCACTTT.

The chain employs TRBV2 and TRBJ1-2; 7 bases are shared with TRBD1. Germline assignment: CDR1 SNHLY and CDR2 FYNNEI. CDR3 length equals 14 residues. The junction had 8 bases not matched to a gene; V was cut back by 2 bases and J by 8 bases. CDR3: CASSERWQGDGYTF. CDR3 nucleotide sequence: TGTGCCAGCAGTGAAAGGTGGCAGGGGGACGGCTACACCTTC.

The chain is built from TRBV4-3 and TRBJ1-2; D perhaps matches TRBD1 (5 bases). The CDR3 extends over 15 amino acids. V was shortened by 3 bases and J by 4 bases, with 15 bases between the two germline ends. Germline V gives CDR1 LGHNA, CDR2 YSLEER. The CDR3 nucleotides read TGCGCCAGCAGCCAGGCACTCAGGGATGCCTATGGCTACACCTTC. This translates into CASSQALRDAYGYTF.

The gene calls are TRBV5-4 and TRBJ1-5; D unclear. In germline, CDR1 is SGHNT, CDR2 YYREEE (reference sequence). The CDR3 runs to 15 residues. V was clipped by 0 bases and J by 7 bases, with 14 bases between them. The CDR3 spells CASSLASVGSQPQHF. The CDR3 region has the DNA TGTGCCAGCAGCTTGGCCTCCGTGGGTAGCCAGCCCCAGCATTTT.

The chain joins TRBV5-6 to TRBJ2-7, with D hard to call. The V gene's germline CDR1 is SGHDT and CDR2 YYEEEE. V lost 4 bases, J lost 6 bases, and 8 bases lay in between. The CDR3 runs 11 residues. The CDR3 DNA sequence: TGTGCCAGCAGCGTAGCTAGCGAGCAGTACTTC. It translates to CASSVASEQYF. Complete variable domain (other parts from reference TRBV5-6 and TRBJ2-7): DAGVTQSPTHLIKTRGQQVTLRCSPKSGHDTVSWYQQALGQGPQFIFQYYEEEERQRGNFPDRFSGHQFPNYSSELNVNALLLGDSALYLCASSVASEQYFGPGTRLTVT.

This clone occurred a few times. The V call is TRBV4-1, the J call TRBJ1-1; 8 bases map to TRBD1. Germline lookup yields CDR1 MGHRA and CDR2 YSYEKL. This CDR3 spans 14 amino acids. V shed 7 bases, J shed 0 bases, and the junction held 4 bases outside the gene matches. This CDR3 reads CASTQGALNTEAFF. CDR3 coding DNA: TGCGCCAGCACCCAGGGGGCCCTGAACACTGAAGCTTTCTTT.

This sequence joins TRBV7-2 and TRBJ1-5, with D uncertain. Germline CDR1 and CDR2: SGHTA and FQGNSA. V lost 3 bases, J lost 5 bases, and 17 bases lay in between. This CDR3 comprises 16 residues. This CDR3 is CASSLGGRADYQPQHF. CDR3 sequence (DNA): TGTGCCAGCAGCTTGGGTGGGCGGGCGGATTATCAGCCCCAGCATTTT. Full variable domain (rest looked up from reference TRBV7-2 and TRBJ1-5): GAGVSQSPSNKVTEKGKDVELRCDPISGHTALYWYRQSLGQGLEFLIYFQGNSAPDKSGLPSDRFSAERTGGSVSTLTIQRTQQEDSAVYLCASSLGGRADYQPQHFGDGTRLSIL.

This clone was seen a few times. The V call is TRBV5-8, the J call TRBJ2-1, with TRBD1 matching 10 bases. Trimming cost V 3 bases and J 7 bases; bases outside gene matches: 7. The CDR3 extends over 15 amino acids. Per germline, CDR1 SGHTS and CDR2 YDEGEE. The CDR3 protein is CASSWPGTGDNEQFF. The CDR3 nucleotides are TGTGCCAGCAGCTGGCCCGGGACAGGGGATAATGAGCAGTTCTTC.

The chain is built from TRBV2 and TRBJ2-7, with 12 bases matching TRBD2. From germline, CDR1 is SNHLY and CDR2 FYNNEI. This CDR3 comprises 14 residues. Trimming removed 9 bases from V and 2 bases from J; junction bases left unmatched: 5. The chain's CDR3 is CARETSGGTYEQYF. The CDR3 DNA sequence: TGTGCCAGAGAGACTAGCGGGGGAACCTACGAGCAGTACTTC.

The chain has TRBV6-5 and TRBJ2-7; 8 bases match TRBD1. Germline CDR1 and CDR2: MNHEY and SVGAGI. This CDR3 has 16 residues. J lost 3 bases, V lost 0 bases, and 7 bases had no gene match. CDR3 coding DNA: TGTGCCAGCAGTTACTCTGATGGACAGGGCGTCTACGAGCAGTACTTC. This encodes CASSYSDGQGVYEQYF.

The rearrangement uses TRBV6-1 and TRBJ1-1; 7 nucleotides align to TRBD1. The CDR3 length is 11 residues. CDR1 MNHNS and CDR2 SASEGT come from the germline V gene. J lost 11 bases, V lost 8 bases, and 8 bases had no gene match. The CDR3 here is CASEGAYRAFF. As DNA, the CDR3 is TGTGCCAGCGAGGGGGCCTATAGGGCTTTCTTT.

The genes are TRBV19 and TRBJ2-7, with D possibly being TRBD1 (5 bases). Per germline, CDR1 LNHDA and CDR2 SQIVND (reference sequence). Deletions cut 5 bases from V and 5 bases from J, with 16 bases between. The CDR3 consists of 14 residues. This CDR3 is CASSPRRDINEQYF. CDR3 nucleotides: TGTGCCAGTAGTCCCCGCAGGGATATCAACGAGCAGTACTTC. Drawing the rest from reference TRBV19 and TRBJ2-7, the complete variable domain is DGGITQSPKYLFRKEGQNVTLSCEQNLNHDAMYWYRQDPGQGLRLIYYSQIVNDFQKGDIAEGYSVSREKKESFPLTVTSAQKNPTAFYLCASSPRRDINEQYFGPGTRLTVT.

This clone appeared once. The chain has TRBV9 and TRBJ2-7, with a weak D call TRBD2 (5 bases). This CDR3 is 16 amino acids long. Looked up from germline, CDR1 is SGDLS and CDR2 is YYNGEE. Trimming removed 0 bases at V and 0 bases at J, with 13 bases between. The CDR3 coding sequence is TGTGCCAGCAGCGTAGATCCTAGGAGGAGCTCCTACGAGCAGTACTTC. It translates to CASSVDPRRSSYEQYF.

The chain is built from TRBV7-6 and TRBJ2-3; 11 bases map to TRBD2. Unmatched junction bases numbered 17, after V lost 3 bases and J lost 0 bases. CDR1 and CDR2 from the germline V gene are SGHVS and FNYEAQ. The CDR3 loop spans 21 amino acids. This chain's CDR3 is CASSLGAGTSGPGASTDTQYF. The CDR3 DNA is TGTGCCAGCAGCTTGGGGGCCGGGACTAGCGGTCCGGGGGCGAGCACAGATACGCAGTATTTT.

This clone turned up a few times. The chain uses TRBV9 and TRBJ2-1; D gene uncertain. CDR1 and CDR2 (germline): SGDLS, YYNGEE. The CDR3 consists of 13 residues. Trimming shortened V by 0 bases and J by 9 bases, and 10 bases separated the two germline ends. The CDR3 coding sequence is TGTGCCAGCAGCGTAGCTTACGCCGGTGAGCAGTTCTTC. Its protein product is CASSVAYAGEQFF.

The chain links TRBV14 to TRBJ2-1, with D possibly matching TRBD1 (6 bases). Germline CDR1 is SGHDN and CDR2 is FVKESK. This CDR3 is built from 16 residues. V lost 4 bases and J lost 4, with 17 bases in between. The CDR3 sequence is CASSLPGQGLYNEQFF. The CDR3, as DNA: TGTGCCAGCAGCCTCCCGGGGCAGGGGCTTTACAATGAGCAGTTCTTC.

V usage is TRBV19 and J usage is TRBJ2-7; tentatively, D is TRBD1 (5 bases). The germline V and J ends were trimmed by 2 bases and 5 bases, with 13 bases remaining between them. Germline lookup yields CDR1 LNHDA and CDR2 SQIVND (reference sequence). The CDR3 length is 14 residues. CDR3: CASSIQGSGNEQYF. Written as DNA, the CDR3 is TGTGCCAGTAGTATACAGGGTTCTGGCAACGAGCAGTACTTC.

V gene TRBV4-1 combines with J gene TRBJ2-5, with no clear D. From germline, CDR1 is MGHRA and CDR2 YSYEKL. CDR3 length: 13 amino acids. V was trimmed by 1 base and J by 2 bases, leaving 5 bases between them. The CDR3 nucleotides are TGCGCCAGCAGCCAAGGACTTCAAGAGACCCAGTACTTC. It translates to CASSQGLQETQYF.

The chain employs TRBV4-2 and TRBJ2-7; D uncertain. Germline lookup yields CDR1 LGHNA and CDR2 YNFKEQ. The CDR3 is 14 amino acids. Trimming removed 3 bases at V and 5 bases at J, with 14 bases between. CDR3: CASSQGIFENEQYF. DNA for the CDR3: TGTGCCAGCAGCCAGGGCATCTTTGAGAACGAGCAGTACTTC.

CDR3 protein: CASSPQGAGYGYTF. CDR3 bases: TGTGCCAGCAGCCCCCAGGGGGCAGGCTATGGCTACACCTTC. The V call is TRBV7-9, the J call TRBJ1-2; 8 positions agree with TRBD1. The germline V gene encodes CDR1 SEHNR and CDR2 FQNEAQ (reference sequence). This CDR3 has 14 amino acids. J lost 4 bases, V lost 5 bases, and 6 bases had no gene match.